Sequencing of this T cell receptor (beta chain) was carried out in a study of cytomegalovirus exposure and HLA in healthy donors. The CDR3 extends over 15 amino acids. J gave up 5 bases and V 4 bases, and 4 bases lay outside the gene matches. Germline lookup yields CDR1 SGHAT and CDR2 FQNNGV. TCRdb keeps only in-frame clones here, not all; method: immunoSEQ multiplex PCR. The sample yields approximately 260,000 clones, approximately 86% seen once. V and J are TRBV11-2 and TRBJ2-3; 12 nucleotides match TRBD2. The specimen sequenced was PBMCs. The TCR comes from a woman aged 25 to 39 in good health and CMV-seropositive. The CDR3 sequence is CASSSILAGGDTQYF. The CDR3 region has the DNA TGTGCCAGCAGCTCGATACTAGCGGGAGGAGATACGCAGTATTTT.